A single sample gave rise to the 25 T cell receptor beta chains below, sequenced in a study of blood T cells in healthy people across ages. Primed by a sample-barcoded 5' primer and a J-beta primer mix, a second PCR proceeded for roughly 7 to 11 cycles. A single record per CDR3 protein comes from TCRdb applying MiXCR to the 5' RACE reads. The sample comprises roughly 830,000 distinct CDR3 sequences, approximately 67% of which are singletons, and around a quarter rests with the top ten. The specimen was blood. All receptors derive from a young man in good health.

This clonotype was observed a handful of times. The chain carries TRBV29-1 and TRBJ1-4; D is unresolved. Germline CDR1 reads SQVTM; CDR2 reads ANQGSEA. There are 12 residues in the CDR3. Trimming cost V 4 bases and J 8 bases, with 11 bases left between them. The DNA of the CDR3 is TGCAGCGTTGTAGAAGGCCCCGAAAAACTGTTTTTT. Amino acids: CSVVEGPEKLFF.

The gene calls are TRBV27 and TRBJ2-3; no definite D call. Germline V CDR1 and CDR2: MNHEY, SMNVEV (reference sequence). The CDR3 has 14 amino acids. V shed 6 bases and J shed 2 bases, with 12 bases lying between them. CDR3 in amino acids: CASRSLRTTDTQYF. CDR3 DNA sequence: TGTGCCAGCAGGAGCCTCAGGACCACAGATACGCAGTATTTT.

The chain links TRBV11-2 to TRBJ2-1; TRBD1 agrees at 10 bases. V shed 5 bases and J 12 bases; nucleotides not matched to a gene: 13. From germline, CDR1 is SGHAT and CDR2 FQNNGV. The CDR3 length is 15 residues. The CDR3 DNA is TGTGCCAGCAGCATCGGGACAGGGGCAAGTTTGGGGCAGTTCTTC. It codes for CASSIGTGASLGQFF.

In its sample, this clonotype was seen a few times. This chain joins TRBV20-1 and TRBJ2-3, with D uncertain. Trimming took 1 base from V and 10 from J, leaving 18 bases between them. The CDR3 runs to 14 residues. Germline lookup yields CDR1 DFQATT and CDR2 SNEGSKA (reference sequence). CDR3 sequence (DNA): TGCAGTGCTAGAGTGAGAGTAGGCCTCTCCCCGCAGTATTTT. It specifies CSARVRVGLSPQYF.

The chain carries TRBV5-1 and TRBJ1-6; 8 positions agree with TRBD1. The CDR3 consists of 14 residues. The V and J ends lost 4 bases and 7 bases, in that order; junction bases with no gene match: 4. CDR1 is SGHRS, CDR2 YFSETQ, per germline. As DNA, the CDR3 is TGCGCCAGCAGCCCGGGACAGGCGAATTCACCCCTCCACTTT. Protein: CASSPGQANSPLHF.

This clonotype was observed a handful of times. J is TRBJ2-3 and V is TRBV7-2; 14 bases are a match to TRBD2. The CDR3 sequence is 18 residues long. The J segment lost 2 bases and the V segment lost 3 bases, leaving 7 bases of the junction unmatched. Looked up from germline, CDR1 is SGHTA and CDR2 is FQGNSA. CDR3 amino acids: CASSFTPGLAGDTDTQYF. The CDR3 DNA sequence: TGTGCCAGCAGCTTTACCCCGGGACTAGCGGGGGACACAGATACGCAGTATTTT. The complete variable domain, with remaining parts taken from reference TRBV7-2 and TRBJ2-3, reads GAGVSQSPSNKVTEKGKDVELRCDPISGHTALYWYRQSLGQGLEFLIYFQGNSAPDKSGLPSDRFSAERTGGSVSTLTIQRTQQEDSAVYLCASSFTPGLAGDTDTQYFGPGTRLTVL.

The table lists this clonotype with a few counts. This chain joins TRBV20-1 and TRBJ2-1, with TRBD2 matching 11 bases. Trimming cost V 2 bases and J 9 bases; bases outside gene matches: 12. Per germline, CDR1 DFQATT and CDR2 SNEGSKA (reference sequence). This CDR3 has 16 amino acids. In nucleotides, the CDR3 is TGCAGTGCTAGATCGTCGACTAGCGGGGTTTCTGGTGAGCAGTTCTTC. Protein sequence: CSARSSTSGVSGEQFF.

The V call is TRBV9, the J call TRBJ2-5; possible D gene TRBD2, 6 bases. Trimming removed 3 bases from V and 4 bases from J, with 13 bases in between. Per the germline V gene, CDR1 is SGDLS and CDR2 is YYNGEE. The CDR3 covers 14 residues. The CDR3 DNA reads TGTGCCAGCAGCGAAGGGACTCCCCGAGAGACCCAGTACTTC. It translates to CASSEGTPRETQYF. Using reference TRBV9 and TRBJ2-5 for the parts outside the CDR3, the full variable domain is DSGVTQTPKHLITATGQRVTLRCSPRSGDLSVYWYQQSLDQGLQFLIQYYNGEERAKGNILERFSAQQFPDLHSELNLSSLELGDSALYFCASSEGTPRETQYFGPGTRLLVL.

The chain joins TRBV5-1 to TRBJ2-7, with 10 bases identical to TRBD2. Per germline, CDR1 SGHRS and CDR2 YFSETQ. Losses at the gene ends were 4 bases for V and 0 bases for J; bases not matched to a gene: 16. CDR3 size: 19 residues. The CDR3: CASSGLSVSGGRSSYEQYF. The DNA for the CDR3 is TGCGCCAGCAGCGGGTTGAGCGTTAGCGGGGGGCGAAGCTCCTACGAGCAGTACTTC.

This clonotype was seen a few times. CDR3 loop: CASSQTGVETQYF. CDR3 DNA: TGTGCCAGCAGCCAGACAGGGGTGGAGACCCAGTACTTC. The chain recombines TRBV5-5 with TRBJ2-5; 8 positions match TRBD1. This CDR3 is 13 amino acids long. Germline V gene data show CDR1 as SGHKS and CDR2 as YYEKEE (reference sequence). The J segment lost 5 bases and the V segment lost 4 bases, leaving 4 bases of the junction unmatched.

The chain has TRBV7-2 and TRBJ2-2, with D perhaps matching TRBD2 (5 bases). The V and J ends lost 0 bases and 8 bases respectively, with 13 bases between them. CDR1 and CDR2 from the germline V gene are SGHTA and FQGNSA. There are 15 residues in the CDR3. The CDR3 loop is CASSLATAWTGELFF. For the CDR3, the DNA is TGTGCCAGCAGCTTAGCCACAGCATGGACTGGGGAGCTGTTTTTT.

This clonotype turned up a few times. The chain links TRBV6-5 to TRBJ2-1, with a possible D match to TRBD2 (6 bases). Trimming left V 2 bases short and J 7 bases short, with 12 bases between. From germline, CDR1 is MNHEY and CDR2 SVGAGI. CDR3 length equals 14 residues. CDR3 residues: CASSYAGRRNEQFF. CDR3 in DNA: TGTGCCAGCAGTTACGCCGGGAGAAGGAATGAGCAGTTCTTC.

A few counts support this clonotype. The V and J genes are TRBV20-1 and TRBJ2-5, with D possibly being TRBD1 (6 bases). This CDR3 region has 14 residues. CDR1 is DFQATT, CDR2 SNEGSKA, per germline (reference sequence). Deletions cut 3 bases from V and 2 bases from J, with 13 bases between. CDR3 residues: CSARDPGQQETQYF. The CDR3 nucleotides are TGCAGTGCTAGGGACCCGGGACAACAAGAGACCCAGTACTTC.

V and J are TRBV10-3 and TRBJ2-7; TRBD2 aligns across 7 bases. CDR1 and CDR2 (germline): ENHRY, SYGVKD. The CDR3 is made up of 18 amino acids. Losses at the gene ends were 0 bases for V and 2 bases for J; bases not matched to a gene: 13. The CDR3 protein is CAISESQGLSGGTYEQYF. The DNA of the CDR3 is TGTGCCATCAGTGAGTCGCAGGGACTATCCGGGGGGACCTACGAGCAGTACTTC.

This clonotype was counted only a few times. V usage is TRBV11-2 and J usage is TRBJ2-7; TRBD2 matches 7 bases. V lost 1 base and J lost 3; bases outside the gene matches: 3. Germline values: CDR1 SGHAT, CDR2 FQNNGV. The CDR3 extends over 14 amino acids. CDR3 in DNA: TGTGCCAGCAGCTTAGCTCGGGGGGACTACGAGCAGTACTTC. Residues: CASSLARGDYEQYF.

The chain has TRBV10-3 and TRBJ2-5, with D perhaps TRBD1 (5 bases). From germline, CDR1 is ENHRY and CDR2 SYGVKD. There are 13 residues in the CDR3. Trimming took 2 bases from V and 5 from J, leaving 9 bases between them. The CDR3 sequence is CAISEGARETQYF. The CDR3, as DNA: TGTGCCATCAGTGAGGGGGCGAGGGAGACCCAGTACTTC.

As regards this clonotype: The junction and the germline gene differ at one end; a read error may be behind it. The J gene is TRBJ1-4, the V gene TRBV25-1, with D possibly being TRBD1 (5 bases). The CDR3 runs to 14 residues. CDR1 is MGHDK and CDR2 is SYGVNS in the germline V gene. The CDR3 sequence: CVSSESRDNEKLFF. In DNA, the CDR3 is TGTGTCAGCAGTGAATCCAGGGATAATGAAAAACTGTTTTTT.

The rearrangement links TRBV7-3 to TRBJ2-1, with a tentative D call TRBD1 (6 bases). Looked up from germline, CDR1 is SGHTA and CDR2 is FQGTGA. V shed 5 bases and J shed 6 bases, with 11 bases lying between them. The CDR3 is 13 amino acids. The CDR3 sequence: CASSPGTINEQFF. CDR3 coding DNA: TGTGCCAGCAGCCCGGGGACAATCAATGAGCAGTTCTTC.

The chain couples TRBV7-9 to TRBJ2-3, with D maybe TRBD1 (5 bases). The CDR3 is made up of 16 amino acids. Germline V gene data show CDR1 as SEHNR and CDR2 as FQNEAQ (reference sequence). Trimming pared 5 bases from V and 0 bases from J, leaving 15 bases between. CDR3 DNA: TGTGCCAGCAGCGTCCCGGAGCAGGGAAGCACAGATACGCAGTATTTT. Translation: CASSVPEQGSTDTQYF.

The chain combines TRBV20-1 with TRBJ2-7; D ambiguous. Germline V gene data show CDR1 as DFQATT and CDR2 as SNEGSKA (reference sequence). Trimming removed 5 bases from V and 3 bases from J, with 17 bases in between. CDR3 length: 14 amino acids. For the CDR3, the DNA is TGCAGTGCTCCCCCTAGGTTAAGAAACTACGAGCAGTACTTC. It codes for CSAPPRLRNYEQYF.

The CDR3 bases are TGTGCCAGCAGCGTGACCCAGATTAACTATGGCTACACCTTC. Translating it yields CASSVTQINYGYTF. The chain links TRBV9 to TRBJ1-2; D gene uncertain. The germline V and J ends were trimmed by 2 bases and 1 base, with 9 bases remaining between them. The CDR3 has 14 amino acids. Germline assignment: CDR1 SGDLS and CDR2 YYNGEE.

This clonotype occurred a few times. V gene TRBV12-3 or TRBV12-4 combines with J gene TRBJ2-7, with D uncertain. Trimming took off 3 bases at V and 2 bases at J, with 11 bases between the two ends. This CDR3 is built from 14 residues. As DNA, the CDR3 is TGTGCCAGCAGTTTCTCCGCCACAACCTACGAGCAGTACTTC. Encoded protein: CASSFSATTYEQYF.

In this sample, this clonotype turned up a few times. V gene TRBV10-3 combines with J gene TRBJ2-5; TRBD2 matches at 11 bases. This CDR3 region has 15 residues. Germline CDR1 and CDR2: ENHRY and SYGVKD. The trim removed 4 bases at V and 1 base at J, leaving 2 bases unmatched. The CDR3 sequence: CAISALAGGQETQYF. The DNA for the CDR3 is TGTGCCATCAGTGCTCTAGCGGGGGGCCAAGAGACCCAGTACTTC.

J is TRBJ2-1 and V is TRBV29-1; TRBD1 is a possible D gene (6 bases). In germline, CDR1 is SQVTM, CDR2 ANQGSEA. V was pared by 2 bases and J by 2 bases, with 13 bases between. This CDR3 is built from 15 residues. The CDR3, as DNA: TGCAGCGTTGAAAATAGAAGGACAGCCTACAATGAGCAGTTCTTC. It yields the protein CSVENRRTAYNEQFF.

This clonotype was picked up a small number of times. V is TRBV21-1 and J is TRBJ2-1; the D segment call TRBD2 is taken from the table without a DNA check. TRBV21-1 is assigned pseudogene status. The CDR3 has 15 amino acids. CDR3 in amino acids: CASSPGGLGRNEQFF. As DNA, the CDR3 is TGTGCCAGCAGCCCCGGGGGACTAGGTCGTAATGAGCAGTTCTTC.